Below are 20 T cell receptor beta chains sequenced from a single sample in a study of Tregs in tolerant kidney transplant recipients. Related graft donors supplied nonmyeloablative bone marrow transplants, and mixed chimerism was transient. Some clones are missing from TCRdb's copy, which holds only in-frame ones; the method was immunoSEQ multiplex PCR. In all, the sample yields 25,000 or so clones. Specimen: CD4+ T cells from blood (PBMCs), collected 6 months after the transplant. These receptors came from a human patient who received a combined kidney and bone marrow transplant. Some T cells may trace back to the graft donor.

About this clone itself: The CDR3 end falls 3 residues outside the read, so it is completed with the germline J gene. The V call is TRBV6-2 or TRBV6-3, the J call TRBJ2-5; 8 bases line up with TRBD2. Looked up from germline, CDR1 is MNHEY and CDR2 is SVGEGT. The junction had 11 bases not matched to a gene; V was cut back by 6 bases and J by 2 bases. The CDR3 has 16 amino acids. The part of the CDR3 DNA that was read is TGTGCCAGCAGCCAGCAGCGTGCTAGCGGGCAAGAGACC. It codes for CASSQQRASGQET. The whole CDR3 sequence is CASSQQRASGQETQYF.

Worth noting for this clone: The read ends 3 residues early relative to the CDR3; the germline J gene fills the gap. The chain employs TRBV19 and TRBJ2-1; 8 bases fit TRBD1. The CDR3 loop spans 15 amino acids. The V gene's germline CDR1 is LNHDA and CDR2 SQIVND (reference sequence). Trimming removed 7 bases from V and 5 bases from J; junction bases left unmatched: 10. Incomplete CDR3 DNA: TGTGCCAGTATACAACCGGGACAGGCTAACAATGAG. Residues: CASIQPGQANNE. The whole CDR3 region reads CASIQPGQANNEQFF. Supplemented by reference TRBV19 and TRBJ2-1, the full variable domain reads DGGITQSPKYLFRKEGQNVTLSCEQNLNHDAMYWYRQDPGQGLRLIYYSQIVNDFQKGDIAEGYSVSREKKESFPLTVTSAQKNPTAFYLCASIQPGQANNEQFFGPGTRLTVL.

Note on this clone: The read ends 3 residues shy of where the CDR3 ends; the end is completed using the germline J gene. The V call is TRBV7-8, the J call TRBJ1-2; 7 bases match TRBD1. This CDR3 comprises 12 residues. Germline CDR1 and CDR2: SGHVS and FQNEAQ. The V and J ends lost 5 bases and 7 bases, in that order; junction bases with no gene match: 4. This chain's CDR3 is CASSVYRGGYTF. The sequenced part of the CDR3 DNA is TGTGCCAGCAGCGTTTACAGGGGTGGC.

Of note for this clone: The CDR3 is cut off 3 residues early in the read; its end comes from the germline J gene. The chain couples TRBV6-1 to TRBJ1-2; 9 nucleotides agree with TRBD1. The CDR3 covers 15 residues. With V trimmed by 4 bases and J by 4 bases, 7 bases remained unmatched. CDR1 and CDR2 (germline): MNHNS, SASEGT. The part of the CDR3 DNA that was read is TGTGCCAGCAGTGCAGACAGGGGGTATGGCTATGGC. It is translated as CASSADRGYGYG. The CDR3 in its entirety is CASSADRGYGYGYTF.

As to this clone: The read falls 3 residues short of the CDR3 end, and the missing part is taken from the germline J gene. This chain joins TRBV7-9 and TRBJ2-1; D is unresolved. The CDR3 sequence is 14 residues long. From germline, CDR1 is SEHNR and CDR2 FQNEAQ (reference sequence). V lost 1 base, J lost 9 bases, and 13 bases lay in between. The covered CDR3 bases are TGTGCCAGCAGCTTAGACGGCCTCACGGGTGAG. Its protein is CASSLDGLTGE. The full CDR3 protein is CASSLDGLTGEQFF.

Note on this clone: Coverage ceases 3 residues before the CDR3 finishes, and the germline J gene fills in the end. The gene calls are TRBV7-6 and TRBJ2-1; the D gene is possibly TRBD1 (5 bases). The V end lost 1 base, the J end lost 0 bases, and 13 bases lay between the germline ends. The germline CDR1 and CDR2 sequences are SGHVS and FNYEAQ. The CDR3 covers 17 residues. This CDR3 reads CASSLGYRLRSYNEQFF. The part of the CDR3 DNA that was read is TGTGCCAGCAGCTTAGGCTACAGGCTCCGCTCCTACAATGAG.

As regards this clone: The read stops 3 residues short of the end of the CDR3; the missing end is completed from the germline J gene. The chain uses TRBV7-9 and TRBJ1-1; maybe TRBD1 (5 bases). V was clipped by 5 bases and J by 6 bases, with 10 bases between them. This CDR3 region has 12 residues. The germline V gene encodes CDR1 SEHNR and CDR2 FQNEAQ (reference sequence). The covered CDR3 bases are TGTGCCAGCAGCCGGAAGGGGTCTGAA. Translating it yields CASSRKGSE. The whole CDR3 is CASSRKGSEAFF.

As to this clone: The CDR3 goes on 3 residues after the read ends, and that part is filled in from the germline J gene. The chain is built from TRBV19 and TRBJ2-3, with 7 bases matching TRBD2. The germline V gene has CDR1 LNHDA and CDR2 SQIVND (reference sequence). The CDR3 has 15 residues. With 4 bases clipped from V and 3 bases from J, the junction kept 7 bases outside the gene matches. CDR3 bases read: TGTGCCAGTAGTACCAGCGGGGTTGGGACAGATACG. This translates into CASSTSGVGTDT. The entire CDR3 sequence reads CASSTSGVGTDTQYF.

Notes on this clone: The CDR3 end is not reached by the read, which stops 3 residues before it; the germline J gene fills it in. This chain connects TRBV7-9 to TRBJ1-2; the D is unclear. Germline-derived CDR1 and CDR2 are SEHNR and FQNEAQ (reference sequence). This CDR3 is built from 12 residues. The sequenced part of the CDR3 DNA is TGTGCCAGCATCCTCCGGGGTGGAGGC. Its translation is CASILRGGG. The entire CDR3 protein is CASILRGGGYTF.

Notes on this clone: The CDR3 end lies 3 residues beyond the end of the read and is filled in from the germline J gene. The chain is built from TRBV5-5 and TRBJ2-7, with 10 nucleotides matching TRBD1. V shed 5 bases and J 4 bases; nucleotides not matched to a gene: 3. The CDR3 length is 13 residues. Germline loops: CDR1 SGHKS, CDR2 YYEKEE (reference sequence). Here the CDR3 reads CASSRDRGYEQYF. Partial CDR3 DNA: TGTGCCAGCAGTAGGGACAGGGGTTACGAG.

The sequenced CDR3 bases are TGTGCCAGTACCCCATCTGGAAACACC. Its protein is CASTPSGNT. The complete CDR3 sequence is CASTPSGNTIYF. The chain is built from TRBV19 and TRBJ1-3; D is ambiguous. The CDR3 end falls 3 residues outside the read, so it is completed with the germline J gene. CDR1 and CDR2 (germline): LNHDA, SQIVND (reference sequence). The CDR3 length is 12 residues. The V end lost 7 bases, the J end lost 1 base, and 5 bases lay between the germline ends.

As concerns this clone: The read stops 3 residues short of the end of the CDR3; the missing end is completed from the germline J gene. The rearrangement links TRBV19 to TRBJ1-5; 8 bases line up with TRBD1. Germline lookup yields CDR1 LNHDA and CDR2 SQIVND (reference sequence). The CDR3 spans 14 residues. With V trimmed by 6 bases and J by 7 bases, 8 bases remained unmatched. The DNA read from the CDR3 is TGTGCCAGTAGCCGACAGGGGTTGAACCAGCCC. Residues: CASSRQGLNQP. The full-length CDR3 reads as CASSRQGLNQPQHF.

The CDR3 DNA, read in part, is TGTGCCAGCAGAGGGACTAGCGGGAGGGCGACCGGGGAG. Translation gives CASRGTSGRATGE. The entire CDR3 is CASRGTSGRATGELFF. J is TRBJ2-2 and V is TRBV2, with 16 bases lining up with TRBD2. The sequence runs out 3 residues before the end of the CDR3; the remainder is reconstructed from the germline J gene. The CDR3 runs to 16 residues. Germline loops: CDR1 SNHLY, CDR2 FYNNEI. J was trimmed by 5 bases and V by 6 bases; bases with no gene match: 3.

Concerning this clone itself: The read ends 3 residues before the CDR3 terminus; that terminus is restored from the germline J gene. The V gene is TRBV7-9, the J gene TRBJ1-2; 7 bases map to TRBD1. J gave up 4 bases and V 8 bases, and 4 bases lay outside the gene matches. The CDR3 loop spans 12 amino acids. Looked up from germline, CDR1 is SEHNR and CDR2 is FQNEAQ (reference sequence). The chain's CDR3 is CASGQAGYGYTF. CDR3 DNA, as far as it was read: TGTGCCAGCGGACAGGCCGGCTATGGC.

Considering frequency, this clone is large. The missing CDR3 end, 3 residues past where the read stops, is filled in from the germline J gene. The chain is built from TRBV18 and TRBJ1-5; the D is unclear. Trimming removed 5 bases at V and 3 bases at J, with 8 bases between. This CDR3 spans 13 amino acids. Germline V gives CDR1 KGHSH, CDR2 LQKENI. This CDR3 reads CASSTTINQPQHF. CDR3 DNA (partial): TGTGCCAGCTCAACTACCATCAATCAGCCC. Drawing the rest from reference TRBV18 and TRBJ1-5, the complete variable domain is NAGVMQNPRHLVRRRGQEARLRCSPMKGHSHVYWYRQLPEEGLKFMVYLQKENIIDESGMPKERFSAEFPKEGPSILRIQQVVRGDSAAYFCASSTTINQPQHFGDGTRLSIL.

Turning to this clone: The read ends 3 residues before the CDR3 terminus; that terminus is restored from the germline J gene. The V gene is TRBV6-1, the J gene TRBJ1-2; the D gene is possibly TRBD1 (6 bases). Trimming left V 4 bases short and J 3 bases short, with 15 bases between. The CDR3 consists of 15 residues. CDR1 and CDR2 from the germline V gene are MNHNS and SASEGT. The CDR3 protein is CASSATGSLHYGYTF. The covered CDR3 bases are TGTGCCAGCAGTGCCACAGGGAGCCTTCACTATGGC.

As for this clone: From the germline J gene comes the end of the CDR3, since the read stops 3 residues before it. The genes are TRBV15 and TRBJ1-4; 8 positions match TRBD1. Per the germline V gene, CDR1 is LNHNV and CDR2 is YYDKDF (reference sequence). This CDR3 spans 16 amino acids. Trimming removed 4 bases from V and 7 bases from J; junction bases left unmatched: 11. CDR3 region: CATSKGQVLVGEKLFF. CDR3 DNA, as far as it was read: TGTGCCACCAGCAAGGGACAGGTCCTTGTTGGTGAAAAA. Looking up the rest from reference TRBV15 and TRBJ1-4 gives the full variable domain: DAMVIQNPRYQVTQFGKPVTLSCSQTLNHNVMYWYQQKSSQAPKLLFHYYDKDFNNEADTPDNFQSRRPNTSFCFLDIRSPGLGDTAMYLCATSKGQVLVGEKLFFGSGTQLSVL.

For this clone: The read halts 3 residues ahead of the CDR3 end, with the missing end drawn from the germline J gene. This chain connects TRBV18 to TRBJ2-3, with 10 bases lining up with TRBD1. Germline V gene lookup returns CDR1 KGHSH and CDR2 LQKENI. The CDR3 has 15 amino acids. V was pared by 5 bases and J by 6 bases, with 8 bases of the junction left unmatched. CDR3 amino acids: CASSSRQGATDTQYF. CDR3 DNA (partial): TGTGCCAGCTCATCCCGACAGGGGGCGACGGATACG.

With regard to this clone: The CDR3 goes on 3 residues after the read ends, and that part is filled in from the germline J gene. J is TRBJ2-3 and V is TRBV5-1; D is unclear. The CDR3 sequence is 12 residues long. V lost 0 bases to trimming and J lost 5 bases, with 4 bases between them. Germline loops: CDR1 SGHRS, CDR2 YFSETQ. The part of the CDR3 DNA that was read is TGCGCCAGCAGCTTGGCCGGAGATACG. This encodes CASSLAGDT. The entire CDR3 is CASSLAGDTQYF.

Remarks on this clone: The sequenced fragment ends 3 residues before the CDR3 boundary, so the rest is inferred from the germline J gene. V and J are TRBV19 and TRBJ2-7; TRBD1 agrees at 11 bases. V shed 4 bases, J shed 1 base, and the junction held 3 bases outside the gene matches. In germline, CDR1 is LNHDA, CDR2 SQIVND (reference sequence). The CDR3 spans 15 residues. Here the CDR3 reads CASSRGQGGSYEQYF. The CDR3 bases that were read are TGTGCCAGTAGTAGGGGACAGGGGGGTTCCTACGAG.